One sample yielded the 14 T cell receptor beta chains listed below, sequenced in a study of T cells after posttransplantation cyclophosphamide. Cells defined as naive were viable CD3+CD4+ or CD3+CD8+ and CCR7+CD45RA+CD45RO-CD95-CD27+CD28+. Repertoires were generated with immunoSEQ multiplex PCR, while TCRdb's copy carries only in-frame clones and drops some. There are fewer than 25,000 clones in the sample; over 95% occur only once, and approximately 0.13% lies in the top ten. Source material: naive CD4+ T cells sorted from PBMCs. All receptors come from a man between 45 and 60 years old in good health, CMV-negative, and a related stem cell transplant donor.

This clone was seen once. The rearrangement links TRBV7-8 to TRBJ2-5, with 9 bases identical to TRBD1. Germline V gives CDR1 SGHVS, CDR2 FQNEAQ. V gave up 4 bases and J gave up 2 bases; unmatched junction bases: 8. The CDR3 is made up of 16 amino acids. CDR3 DNA sequence: TGTGCCAGCAGCTCACGCCGGGACAGGGTACAAGAGACCCAGTACTTC. Its translation is CASSSRRDRVQETQYF.

The chain employs TRBV2 and TRBJ1-2; maybe TRBD1 (6 bases). The germline CDR1 and CDR2 sequences are SNHLY and FYNNEI. Between the trimmed V and J ends, which lost 6 bases and 2 bases, there was a span of 22 bases. The CDR3 contains 17 residues. CDR3 region: CASRGLKQGVGNYGYTF. The CDR3 DNA reads TGTGCCAGCAGGGGATTGAAACAGGGAGTAGGGAACTATGGCTACACCTTC. The entire variable domain, with the rest obtained from reference TRBV2 and TRBJ1-2, is as follows: EPEVTQTPSHQVTQMGQEVILRCVPISNHLYFYWYRQILGQKVEFLVSFYNNEISEKSEIFDDQFSVERPDGSNFTLKIRSTKLEDSAMYFCASRGLKQGVGNYGYTFGSGTRLTVV.

The CDR3 here is CASSTISGSYSGEQYF. The CDR3 DNA is TGTGCCAGCAGCACCATTAGCGGGAGCTATTCAGGGGAGCAGTACTTC. The V call is TRBV7-9, the J call TRBJ2-7, with 9 bases identical to TRBD2. CDR3 length: 16 residues. Germline-derived CDR1 and CDR2 are SEHNR and FQNEAQ (reference sequence). Losses at the gene ends were 5 bases for V and 7 bases for J; bases not matched to a gene: 15. Drawing the rest from reference TRBV7-9 and TRBJ2-7, the complete variable domain is DTGVSQNPRHKITKRGQNVTFRCDPISEHNRLYWYRQTLGQGPEFLTYFQNEAQLEKSRLLSDRFSAERPKGSFSTLEIQRTEQGDSAMYLCASSTISGSYSGEQYFGPGTRLTVT.

The chain links TRBV9 to TRBJ2-2, with 9 nucleotides matching TRBD1. This CDR3 contains 19 residues. Germline lookup yields CDR1 SGDLS and CDR2 YYNGEE. V gave up 3 bases and J gave up 2 bases; unmatched junction bases: 14. CDR3 DNA sequence: TGTGCCAGCAGCGCGGGACAGGGATTAGGGAGGGACAACACCGGGGAGCTGTTTTTT. It yields the protein CASSAGQGLGRDNTGELFF.

The V call is TRBV5-5, the J call TRBJ1-5; TRBD1 matches at 9 bases. This CDR3 is built from 16 residues. V trimming: 4 bases; J trimming: 7 bases; junction bases outside the gene matches: 12. The germline CDR1 and CDR2 sequences are SGHKS and YYEKEE (reference sequence). CDR3 DNA sequence: TGTGCCAGCAGCCTGAACCGACAGGGGGTCGGACAGCCCCAGCATTTT. It is translated as CASSLNRQGVGQPQHF.

The chain uses TRBV7-9 and TRBJ2-3; no clear D gene. The germline V gene encodes CDR1 SEHNR and CDR2 FQNEAQ (reference sequence). V shed 8 bases and J shed 1 base, with 16 bases lying between them. The CDR3 is 15 amino acids. The CDR3 DNA follows: TGTGCCAGCGGTTTCCTTTCGGTCGGCACAGATACGCAGTATTTT. The encoded protein is CASGFLSVGTDTQYF.

The rearrangement links TRBV2 to TRBJ2-7; D might be TRBD2 (5 bases). V was cut by 5 bases and J by 1 base, with 12 bases left in between. The CDR3 is made up of 14 amino acids. The germline V gene encodes CDR1 SNHLY and CDR2 FYNNEI. CDR3 in DNA: TGTGCCAGCAGTTATGGACTGCTTTCCTACGAGCAGTACTTC. Translated, it gives CASSYGLLSYEQYF.

V is TRBV6-6 and J is TRBJ2-7, with D possibly matching TRBD1 (5 bases). Trimming stripped 2 bases from V and 3 bases from J, with 14 bases between. CDR1 is MNHNY and CDR2 is SVGAGI in the germline V gene (reference sequence). The CDR3 is 15 amino acids. CDR3 sequence (DNA): TGTGCCAGCAGTTACAGCAGGGAAGGGGTCTACGAGCAGTACTTC. Encoded protein: CASSYSREGVYEQYF.

CDR3 sequence: CAWSVLWAPSGRVSDEQYF. The CDR3 region has the DNA TGTGCCTGGAGTGTTCTCTGGGCCCCTAGCGGGAGAGTATCGGACGAGCAGTACTTC. The rearrangement links TRBV30 to TRBJ2-7; 10 bases map to TRBD2. V was pared by 0 bases and J by 5 bases, with 19 bases of the junction left unmatched. This CDR3 spans 19 amino acids. Germline V CDR1 and CDR2: GTSNPN, SVGIG (reference sequence).

The chain is built from TRBV28 and TRBJ1-2; D uncertain. Germline V gives CDR1 MDHEN, CDR2 SYDVKM. Trimming took 6 bases from V and 10 from J, leaving 21 bases between them. CDR3 length: 14 amino acids. CDR3 amino acids: CASREKWRGFDYTF. The CDR3 DNA follows: TGTGCCAGCAGAGAAAAGTGGCGCGGATTTGACTACACCTTC.

This clone appeared once. The rearrangement joins TRBV5-6 to TRBJ2-7, with unresolved D. Germline V gene sequence: CDR1 SGHDT, CDR2 YYEEEE. V was cut by 1 base and J by 0 bases, with 11 bases left in between. The CDR3 has 15 residues. CDR3 loop: CASSLFSMYSYEQYF. The CDR3 DNA follows: TGTGCCAGCAGCTTGTTTAGCATGTACTCCTACGAGCAGTACTTC.

The V call is TRBV6-1, the J call TRBJ2-7; no firm D call. Germline CDR1 and CDR2: MNHNS and SASEGT. The CDR3 totals 12 residues. Trimming took off 8 bases at V and 4 bases at J, with 12 bases between the two ends. The CDR3 nucleotides read TGTGCCAGCCGTAACTATGGGTACGAGCAGTACTTC. Its translation: CASRNYGYEQYF.

The J gene is TRBJ1-1, the V gene TRBV10-1; D not resolved. The CDR3 is made up of 14 amino acids. The germline CDR1 and CDR2 sequences are WNHNN and SYGVQD (reference sequence). The V end was cut by 4 bases, the J end by 1 base, with 10 bases between. The CDR3 reads CASSALSGNTEAFF. The DNA for the CDR3 is TGCGCCAGCAGTGCTCTAAGTGGGAACACTGAAGCTTTCTTT.

This clone was picked up one time. The chain couples TRBV6-6 to TRBJ1-1; D gene unclear. V was cut by 2 bases and J by 5 bases, with 12 bases left in between. Germline assignment: CDR1 MNHNY and CDR2 SVGAGI (reference sequence). This CDR3 has 14 amino acids. This CDR3 is CASSYNWGETEAFF. The CDR3 region has the DNA TGTGCCAGCAGTTACAATTGGGGAGAAACTGAAGCTTTCTTT.